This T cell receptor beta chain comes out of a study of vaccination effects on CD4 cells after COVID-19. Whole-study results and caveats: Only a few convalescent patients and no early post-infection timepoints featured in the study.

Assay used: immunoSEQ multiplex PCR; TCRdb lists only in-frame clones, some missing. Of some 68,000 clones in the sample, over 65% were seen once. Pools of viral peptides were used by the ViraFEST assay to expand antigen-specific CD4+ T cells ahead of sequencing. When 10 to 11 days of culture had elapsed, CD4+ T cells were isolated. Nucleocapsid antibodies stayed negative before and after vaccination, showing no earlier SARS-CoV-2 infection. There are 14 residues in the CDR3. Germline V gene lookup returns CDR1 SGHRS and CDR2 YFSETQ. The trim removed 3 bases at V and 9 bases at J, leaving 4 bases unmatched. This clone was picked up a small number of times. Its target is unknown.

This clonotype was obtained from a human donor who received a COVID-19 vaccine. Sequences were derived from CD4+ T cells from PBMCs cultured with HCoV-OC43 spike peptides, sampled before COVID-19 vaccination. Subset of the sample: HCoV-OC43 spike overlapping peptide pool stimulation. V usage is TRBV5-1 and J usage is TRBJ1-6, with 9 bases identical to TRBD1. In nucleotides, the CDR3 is TGCGCCAGCAGCTCGGACAGGGGTATTTCACCCCTCCACTTT. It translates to CASSSDRGISPLHF.